Frequency places the clone carrying this TCR beta chain as medium-sized. The antigen remains unidentified. TRB was amplified from approximately 230 ng of peripheral blood genomic DNA per sample. Germline CDR1 MNHNS, CDR2 SASEGT. The CDR3 runs 11 residues. The source of the sample is a study of T cell clusters in autoimmune cytopenias. Whole-study findings and limits: TRB repertoire shifts in secondary cytopenia and chronic lymphocytic leukemia mostly reflected lymphoma, not autoimmunity.

One tube held mixed TRB-A and TRB-B primer pools for touch-down PCR. TCRdb reprocessed the multiplex PCR reads and reports one entry per CDR3 protein, with no DNA. The sample includes about 5,000 distinct CDR3 sequences. The sample was also reused in another study, on T cell repertoires in aging, cancer and after chemotherapy.

The V and J genes are TRBV6-1 and TRBJ2-7. Sequences were obtained from peripheral blood. This receptor was identified in a human donor in good health. The CDR3 protein is CASSERYEQYF.